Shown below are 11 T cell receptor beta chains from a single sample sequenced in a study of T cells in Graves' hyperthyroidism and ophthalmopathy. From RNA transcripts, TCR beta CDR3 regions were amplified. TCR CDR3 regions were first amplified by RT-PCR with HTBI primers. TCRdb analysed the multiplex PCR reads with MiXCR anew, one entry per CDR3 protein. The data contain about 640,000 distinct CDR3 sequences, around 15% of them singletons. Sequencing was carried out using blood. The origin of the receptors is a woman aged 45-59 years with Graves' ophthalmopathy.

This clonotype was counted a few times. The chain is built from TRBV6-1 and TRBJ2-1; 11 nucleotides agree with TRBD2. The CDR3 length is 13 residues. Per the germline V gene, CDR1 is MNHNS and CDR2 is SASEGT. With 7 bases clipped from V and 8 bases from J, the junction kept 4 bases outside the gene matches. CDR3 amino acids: CASNPSGRYEQFF. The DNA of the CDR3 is TGTGCCAGCAACCCTAGCGGGAGGTATGAGCAGTTCTTC.

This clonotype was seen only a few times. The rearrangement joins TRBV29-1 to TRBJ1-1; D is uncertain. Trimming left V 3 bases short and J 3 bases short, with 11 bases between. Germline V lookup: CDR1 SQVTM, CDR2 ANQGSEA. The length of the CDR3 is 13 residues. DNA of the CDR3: TGCAGCGTTGATTGGGGTATGGACACTGAAGCTTTCTTT. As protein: CSVDWGMDTEAFF.

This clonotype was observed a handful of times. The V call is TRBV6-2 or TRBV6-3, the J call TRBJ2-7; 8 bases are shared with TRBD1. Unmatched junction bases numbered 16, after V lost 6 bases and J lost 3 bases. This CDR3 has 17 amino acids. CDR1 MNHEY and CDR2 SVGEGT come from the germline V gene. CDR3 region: CASSELTGTGLNYEQYF. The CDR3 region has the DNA TGTGCCAGCAGCGAGTTAACTGGGACAGGACTAAACTACGAGCAGTACTTC.

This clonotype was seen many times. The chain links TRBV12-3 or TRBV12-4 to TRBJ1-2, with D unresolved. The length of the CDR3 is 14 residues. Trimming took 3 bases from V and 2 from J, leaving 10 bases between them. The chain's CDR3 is CASSFGKRNYGYTF. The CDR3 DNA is TGTGCCAGCAGTTTCGGTAAACGGAACTATGGCTACACCTTC.

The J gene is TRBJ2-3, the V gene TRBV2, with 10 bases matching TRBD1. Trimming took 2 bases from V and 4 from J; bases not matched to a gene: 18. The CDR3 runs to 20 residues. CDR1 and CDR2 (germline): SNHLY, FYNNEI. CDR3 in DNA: TGTGCCAGCAGTGAACTAGATATTGGGCTTGACAGGGGGCACGCAGATACGCAGTATTTT. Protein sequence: CASSELDIGLDRGHADTQYF.

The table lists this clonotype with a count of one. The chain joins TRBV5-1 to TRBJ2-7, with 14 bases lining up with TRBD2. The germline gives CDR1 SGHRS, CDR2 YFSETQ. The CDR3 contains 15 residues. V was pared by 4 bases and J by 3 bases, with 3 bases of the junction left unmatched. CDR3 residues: CASSNGLAGGYEQYF. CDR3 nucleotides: TGCGCCAGCAGCAACGGACTAGCGGGAGGCTACGAGCAGTACTTC.

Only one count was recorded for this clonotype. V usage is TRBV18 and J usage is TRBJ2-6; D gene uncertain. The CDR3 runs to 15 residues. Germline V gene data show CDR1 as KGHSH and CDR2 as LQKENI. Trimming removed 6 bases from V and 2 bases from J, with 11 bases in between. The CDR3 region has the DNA TGTGCCAGCTCCCCAAAGGGCCCTGGGGCCAACGTCCTGACTTTC. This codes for CASSPKGPGANVLTF.

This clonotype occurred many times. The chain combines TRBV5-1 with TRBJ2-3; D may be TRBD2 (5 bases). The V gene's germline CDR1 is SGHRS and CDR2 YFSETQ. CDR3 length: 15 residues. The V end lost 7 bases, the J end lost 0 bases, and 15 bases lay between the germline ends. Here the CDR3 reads CASHGGGRSTDTQYF. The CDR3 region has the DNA TGCGCCAGCCACGGAGGTGGGCGGAGCACAGATACGCAGTATTTT.

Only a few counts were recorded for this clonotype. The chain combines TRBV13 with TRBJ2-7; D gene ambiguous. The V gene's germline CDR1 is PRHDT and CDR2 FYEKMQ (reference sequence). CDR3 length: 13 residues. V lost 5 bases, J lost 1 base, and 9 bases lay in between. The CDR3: CASSTENSYEQYF. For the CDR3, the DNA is TGTGCCAGCAGCACGGAGAATTCCTACGAGCAGTACTTC. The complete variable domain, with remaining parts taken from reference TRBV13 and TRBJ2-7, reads AAGVIQSPRHLIKEKRETATLKCYPIPRHDTVYWYQQGPGQDPQFLISFYEKMQSDKGSIPDRFSAQQFSDYHSELNMSSLELGDSALYFCASSTENSYEQYFGPGTRLTVT.

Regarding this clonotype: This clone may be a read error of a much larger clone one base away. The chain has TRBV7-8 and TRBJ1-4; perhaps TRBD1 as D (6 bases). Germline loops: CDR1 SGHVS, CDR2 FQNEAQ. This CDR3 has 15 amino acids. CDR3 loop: CASSPTGGAGEKPFF. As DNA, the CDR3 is TGTGCCAGCAGCCCGACCGGGGGCGCGGGGGAAAAACCGTTTTTT.

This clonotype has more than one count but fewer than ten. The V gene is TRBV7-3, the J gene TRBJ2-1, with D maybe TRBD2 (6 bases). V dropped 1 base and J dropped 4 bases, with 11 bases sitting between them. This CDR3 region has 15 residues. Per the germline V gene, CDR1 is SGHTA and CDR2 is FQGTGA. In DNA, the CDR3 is TGTGCCAGCAGCTTAATCGGGAGCCAGTACAATGAGCAGTTCTTC. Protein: CASSLIGSQYNEQFF.